This TCR beta chain was identified during a study of blood T cell repertoires in COVID-19. Turning to the study itself: Spain, Italy and the United States supplied samples that represented acute and convalescent COVID-19. In each case, the material was cDNA or gDNA derived from T cells, B-cell-depleted T cells, or PBMCs.

Per the authors' pipeline: Amplification of reference gene primers provided the estimated nucleated cell counts. Sequenced by immunoSEQ multiplex PCR; TCRdb stores in-frame clones only, minus some. Clone size and V and J calls were adopted from that table, with D and trimming inferred from the DNA. The repertoire holds about 200,000 clones, around 83% seen once, with about 13% in the top ten. Trimming left V 0 bases short and J 2 bases short, with 13 bases between. This CDR3 is built from 16 residues. CDR1 is MDHEN, CDR2 SYDVKM, per germline. The chain couples TRBV28 to TRBJ1-2; a weak D match, TRBD1 (5 bases). The TCR comes from a human donor in a cohort sampled during active COVID-19. The specimen sequenced was peripheral blood. CDR3 sequence reads: CASSLWAGILNYGYTF. Here the CDR3 DNA reads TGTGCCAGCAGTTTATGGGCAGGGATCTTAAACTATGGCTACACCTTC.